The rows below give T cell receptor beta chains drawn from one sample of a study of T cell repertoires in cytomegalovirus infection. TCRdb redid the calling of the reads with MiXCR, one entry per CDR3 protein. The sample consists of approximately 290,000 distinct CDR3 sequences, about 25% of them appearing once. Sequencing was carried out using PBMCs. Receptors were obtained from a human donor in good health (CMV status not recorded). Some clones in this sample may be carry-over from other donors' samples. Each CDR3 is given with its conserved first and last residue. The D gene is left open where the match is weak. Size is omitted from some rows. Given values are once, few, many or a class for expanded clones.

cdr3_aa	cdr3_nt	clone_size	d_call	v_call	j_call
CASSTSGTVYSPLHF	TGTGCCAGCAGTACCTCCGGGACGGTGTATTCACCCCTCCACTTT	NA	NA	TRBV27	TRBJ1-6
CSARVAGGVWGTDTQYF	TGCAGTGCTAGAGTAGCGGGGGGCGTTTGGGGCACAGATACGCAGTATTTT	few	TRBD2	TRBV20-1	TRBJ2-3
CASTRTRSYEQYF	TGTGCCAGCACCCGGACACGTTCCTACGAGCAGTACTTC	many	NA	TRBV6-2/TRBV6-3	TRBJ2-7
CASSLEGGLAFPYNEQFF	TGTGCCAGCAGCTTAGAAGGGGGACTAGCGTTCCCCTACAATGAGCAGTTCTTC	few	TRBD2	TRBV11-2	TRBJ2-1
CASGFGDTEAFF	TGTGCTAGTGGTTTCGGGGATACTGAAGCTTTCTTT	few	NA	TRBV12-5	TRBJ1-1
CASSFEHLDQPQHF	TGCGCCAGCAGCTTTGAACATCTCGACCAGCCCCAGCATTTT	few	NA	TRBV5-1	TRBJ1-5
CASNLTLAGGSNEQFF	TGTGCCAGCAACTTAACACTAGCGGGGGGTTCAAATGAGCAGTTCTTC	once	TRBD2	TRBV7-3	TRBJ2-1
CASSPNGNQPQHF	TGTGCCAGCAGCCCAAACGGCAATCAGCCCCAGCATTTT	few	NA	TRBV7-9	TRBJ1-5
CASSSTTSGSWGNEQFF	TGTGCCAGCAGTTCCACGACTAGCGGTTCATGGGGCAATGAGCAGTTCTTC	few	TRBD2	TRBV28	TRBJ2-1
CASSGGRGGAEAFF	TGTGCCAGCAGCGGGGGGAGGGGTGGGGCTGAAGCTTTCTTT	few	NA	TRBV5-4	TRBJ1-1
CASSPRTSGTDTQYF	TGTGCCAGCAGCCCTAGGACTAGCGGGACAGATACGCAGTATTTT	many	TRBD2	TRBV7-2	TRBJ2-3
CASNRDYTGELFF	TGTGCCAGCAACAGGGACTACACCGGGGAGCTGTTTTTT	NA	NA	TRBV12-3/TRBV12-4	TRBJ2-2
CASSLFGRGRTDTQYF	TGTGCCAGCAGTTTATTTGGCAGAGGGCGTACAGATACGCAGTATTTT	NA	NA	TRBV28	TRBJ2-3
CATSDTGLSSYNEQFF	TGTGCCACCAGTGACACTGGACTGAGCTCCTACAATGAGCAGTTCTTC	few	NA	TRBV24-1	TRBJ2-1
CASGNTYRAGNEKLFF	TGTGCCAGCGGAAACACCTACAGGGCGGGGAATGAAAAACTGTTTTTT	NA	NA	TRBV28	TRBJ1-4
CAWATSGSYNEQFF	TGTGCCTGGGCGACTAGCGGGAGTTACAATGAGCAGTTCTTC	NA	TRBD2	TRBV30	TRBJ2-1
CASSRPRTGDYEQYF	TGTGCCAGCAGTCGACCCCGGACAGGGGACTACGAGCAGTACTTC	NA	TRBD1	TRBV12-3/TRBV12-4	TRBJ2-7
CASSSSGSWRETQYF	TGTGCCAGCAGTTCTAGCGGGAGTTGGCGGGAGACCCAGTACTTC	many	TRBD2	TRBV28	TRBJ2-5
CASSQGDSGGTYEQYF	TGCGCCAGCAGCCAAGGGGATAGCGGGGGGACTTACGAGCAGTACTTC	NA	TRBD2	TRBV4-1	TRBJ2-7
CASSPRASGTNEQFF	TGTGCCAGTAGCCCCCGGGCTAGCGGGACGAATGAGCAGTTCTTC	few	TRBD2	TRBV19	TRBJ2-1
CASSLARGFGELFF	TGTGCCAGCAGCTTAGCCCGGGGATTCGGGGAGCTGTTTTTT	many	NA	TRBV7-8	TRBJ2-2
CASSESRTSGKNEQFF	TGTGCCAGCAGTGAATCGAGGACTAGCGGGAAGAATGAGCAGTTCTTC	few	TRBD2	TRBV25-1	TRBJ2-1
CASSTSGGWDLQPQHF	TGTGCCAGTAGTACATCAGGGGGCTGGGATCTTCAGCCCCAGCATTTT	NA	TRBD1	TRBV19	TRBJ1-5
CASSSTGTGDIQYF	TGTGCCAGCAGCTCTACAGGAACGGGAGACATTCAGTACTTC	many	NA	TRBV7-8	TRBJ2-4
CSVGKTETQYF	TGCAGCGTGGGGAAGACGGAGACCCAGTACTTC	few	NA	TRBV29-1	TRBJ2-5
CSVKLSAGGMETQYF	TGCAGCGTCAAGTTGTCGGCGGGAGGGATGGAGACCCAGTACTTC	few	TRBD2	TRBV29-1	TRBJ2-5
CATSDLTGVRLHEQFF	TGTGCCACCAGTGACCTGACAGGGGTTCGGCTTCACGAGCAGTTCTTC	many	TRBD1	TRBV24-1	TRBJ2-1
CASSRDRGGNTIYF	TGTGCCAGCAGCAGAGACAGGGGTGGAAACACCATATATTTT	many	TRBD1	TRBV7-2	TRBJ1-3
CASSLGGTLRNEQFF	TGCGCCAGCAGCTTGGGCGGGACCCTCCGGAATGAGCAGTTCTTC	once	NA	TRBV5-1	TRBJ2-1
CASSSGTSGKFNEQFF	TGTGCCAGCAGCTCCGGGACTAGCGGCAAATTCAATGAGCAGTTCTTC	few	TRBD2	TRBV5-4	TRBJ2-1
CASSGDRVQETQYF	TGTGCCAGCAGTGGGGACAGGGTACAAGAGACCCAGTACTTC	NA	TRBD1	TRBV28	TRBJ2-5
CASSLSLGHYGYTF	TGTGCCAGCAGTTTAAGTCTGGGACACTATGGCTACACCTTC	NA	NA	TRBV28	TRBJ1-2
CASSARQGGSEAFF	TGTGCCAGCAGCGCCCGACAGGGGGGGAGTGAAGCTTTCTTT	many	TRBD1	TRBV7-2	TRBJ1-1
CASSPIYEQYF	TGTGCCAGCAGCCCCATCTACGAGCAGTACTTC	many	NA	TRBV7-2	TRBJ2-7
CATSDTQDSLGDEQFF	TGTGCCACCAGTGATACGCAGGACAGTCTAGGCGATGAGCAGTTCTTC	NA	NA	TRBV24-1	TRBJ2-1
CASSRGRDRVRNEQFF	TGCGCCAGCAGCCGTGGCCGGGACAGGGTTCGCAATGAGCAGTTCTTC	few	TRBD1	TRBV5-1	TRBJ2-1
CASSLAPRGVDEQFF	TGTGCCAGCAGCTTAGCGCCGCGTGGTGTGGATGAGCAGTTCTTC	many	NA	TRBV7-8	TRBJ2-1
CASSDSYRKAGELFF	TGTGCCAGCAGTGACAGCTACAGGAAGGCCGGGGAGCTGTTTTTT	many	NA	TRBV6-1	TRBJ2-2
CASSSTGEHLSDEQYF	TGTGCCAGCAGTTCGACAGGGGAGCATCTCTCCGACGAGCAGTACTTC	NA	TRBD1	TRBV28	TRBJ2-7
CASSLALAETGELFF	TGTGCCAGCAGCTTAGCCCTAGCGGAGACCGGGGAGCTGTTTTTT	NA	TRBD2	TRBV11-2	TRBJ2-2
CASSPGTPEETQYF	TGTGCCAGCAGTCCCGGGACTCCGGAAGAGACCCAGTACTTC	few	NA	TRBV12-3/TRBV12-4	TRBJ2-5
CASSASGTISSPLHF	TGTGCCAGCAGCGCTTCCGGGACAATTAGTTCACCCCTCCACTTT	many	NA	TRBV7-2	TRBJ1-6
CASSFRLGEHEQYF	TGTGCCAGCAGCTTCAGGCTCGGGGAACACGAGCAGTACTTC	many	NA	TRBV7-2	TRBJ2-7
CASSYEPGGGLNTEAFF	TGTGCCAGCAGTTACGAGCCAGGGGGAGGGCTGAACACTGAAGCTTTCTTT	few	TRBD1	TRBV6-5	TRBJ1-1
CASSDERGVGDTQYF	TGCGCCAGCAGTGACGAGCGCGGGGTTGGAGATACGCAGTATTTT	NA	NA	TRBV10-2	TRBJ2-3
CASSDNPRVNSYNEQFF	TGTGCCAGCAGCGACAATCCTAGGGTAAACTCCTACAATGAGCAGTTCTTC	many	NA	TRBV7-9	TRBJ2-1
CASSWFGIQETQYF	TGTGCCAGCAGCTGGTTCGGTATCCAAGAGACCCAGTACTTC	few	NA	TRBV11-2	TRBJ2-5
CASSLVTDGYTF	TGTGCCAGCAGCTTAGTTACCGATGGCTACACCTTC	many	NA	TRBV7-2	TRBJ1-2
CASSYSESGFTEAFF	TGTGCCAGCAGTTACTCTGAATCAGGGTTTACTGAAGCTTTCTTT	many	NA	TRBV6-2/TRBV6-3	TRBJ1-1
CASSSRGNYGYTF	TGTGCCAGCAGCTCAAGGGGGAACTATGGCTACACCTTC	many	NA	TRBV7-2	TRBJ1-2
CASSLGWTGSYEQYF	TGTGCCAGCAGCTTAGGTTGGACAGGGAGTTACGAGCAGTACTTC	many	TRBD1	TRBV7-2	TRBJ2-7
CASSATGGGEQFF	TGCGCCAGCAGCGCGACAGGGGGGGGTGAGCAGTTCTTC	NA	TRBD1	TRBV10-1	TRBJ2-1
CSASMDSGHEQYF	TGCAGTGCTAGCATGGACAGTGGGCACGAGCAGTACTTC	NA	NA	TRBV20-1	TRBJ2-7